Included here is one T cell receptor (beta chain) sequence, with context. It lacks a known antigen. Per-base qualities were not stored, and no clone one base away is much larger. Library generation was performed with the immunoSEQ multiplex PCR assay. Entries here come from immuneACCESS through TCRdb and include only in-frame sequences with V and J called. Some clones fail to appear in such tables; in the studies checked, an unresolved V gene covers under half of the shortfall, and the cause of the remainder is unknown. In this sample the table shows roughly 560,000 clones, more than 75% of which occur a single time. 0.013% of the sample belongs to the ten largest clones. The germline V gene encodes CDR1 LNHDA and CDR2 SQIVND (reference sequence). V is clipped by 7 bases and J by 4 bases, and the sequence between their germline boundaries is 38 bases long. The CDR3 starts with the cysteine, ends with the phenylalanine, and has 21 residues. Here the CDR3 DNA is all that survives: 63 bases in frame from base 1.

This record comes from a study of shared T cell receptors in the human thymus (dated by TCRdb to about 2021). Looking at the study overall: The study examined how self-reactive, shared T-cell receptor alpha chains are generated in the human thymus.

These data also formed part of another study, on human thymus T cells. The second paper further reports: Donors were immunologically healthy infants undergoing open corrective cardiac surgery for congenital heart defects in Finland. Thymus tissue was obtained as surgical resects removed during corrective cardiac surgery. V and J gene segment usage appeared biased in both thymic and peripheral blood repertoires. Highly overlapping thymic TCR repertoires among unrelated individuals were reported in the related research. The study described the TCR alpha and beta repertoires in under 10 infant thymus samples and a handful of matching peripheral blood samples. Donor ages ranging from roughly 6 to 250 days were recorded, and over 5 male and a couple of female infants were included in the cohort. Thymocytes were released mechanically from tissue and stored at -70 °C as pellets of roughly 9-32 million cells. Genomic DNA was extracted from frozen cell pellets with a QIAsymphony instrument. Using the immunoSEQ multiplex PCR assay, the TCRB and TCRAD loci were amplified from a standardized quantity of quality-controlled genomic DNA. The amplicons covered the V(D)J region and were long enough to include the CDR3 and to identify the V and J genes. Through the commercial immunoSEQ service, the amplicons were sequenced on an Illumina platform. Corrections for primer bias and sequencing errors followed previously described methods, while TCRAD and TCRB definitions were based on the IMGT database. immunoSEQ Analyzer 3.0 and VDJTools were used for repertoire analysis, which covered basic statistics, V/J segment usage, diversity estimates, rarefaction and pairwise overlap. Diversity was estimated using the Chao1, ChaoE, Efron-Thisted, Shannon and inverse Simpson indices, and was also estimated on datasets down-sampled to the size of the smallest sample. Repertoire overlap used strict matching of CDR3 nucleotide sequence, V gene and J gene, with Jaccard-based multidimensional scaling clustering. On average, around 810,000 unique TCRB clonotypes were obtained from thymus samples, compared with 70,000 to 100,000 from blood samples.

The receptor's source is a boy less than two years old with a congenital heart defect. Donor details come from another sample of the same person, matched by shared clones. The sequence joins TRBV19 to TRBJ2-7; 5 matching bases give a weak D call of TRBD1. Sequenced: thymocytes. The CDR3 here reads CASTTGPPDQGSPTLQYEQYF. Here is the DNA: TGTGCCAGTACCACCGGGCCTCCAGATCAGGGTTCCCCCACACTACAATACGAGCAGTACTTC.